Presented here are 15 T cell receptor beta chains from one specimen sequenced in a study of shared clonotypes between healthy human individuals. The assay was immunoSEQ multiplex PCR, and TCRdb's table has in-frame clones only and misses some. The top ten hold more than 0.85% of the sample, which has about 1.1 million clones, about 80% seen once. Sequenced material: memory CD4+ T cells from PBMCs. As for subset: CD45RA-negative fraction. The receptors derive from a man aged 18 to 29 in good health. Some clones in this sample may be carry-over from other donors' samples.

The rearrangement links TRBV2 to TRBJ1-5, with D uncertain. This CDR3 has 13 amino acids. V was trimmed by 1 base and J by 6 bases, leaving 7 bases between them. The germline V gene encodes CDR1 SNHLY and CDR2 FYNNEI. CDR3 in DNA: TGTGCCAGCAGTGAAGGATGGAGTCAGCCCCAGCATTTT. Its translation is CASSEGWSQPQHF.

The J gene is TRBJ2-7, the V gene TRBV7-2, with 7 bases lining up with TRBD2. The trim removed 3 bases at V and 0 bases at J, leaving 8 bases unmatched. Germline values: CDR1 SGHTA, CDR2 FQGNSA. There are 16 residues in the CDR3. This chain's CDR3 is CASSFQGGSPSYEQYF. The CDR3 coding sequence is TGTGCCAGCAGCTTTCAAGGCGGGAGCCCCTCCTACGAGCAGTACTTC.

CDR3: CASSLSRESTDTQYF. The DNA for the CDR3 is TGTGCCAGCAGCTTAAGTCGGGAGAGCACAGATACGCAGTATTTT. This rearrangement joins TRBV7-3 to TRBJ2-3; D possibly corresponds to TRBD2 (6 bases). Trimming shortened V by 1 base and J by 0 bases, and 8 bases separated the two germline ends. Germline loops: CDR1 SGHTA, CDR2 FQGTGA. The CDR3 has 15 residues.

In DNA, the CDR3 is TGTGCCAGCAGCTGGGGACTAGCGGGAGCCATCTACGAGCAGTACTTC. Its protein is CASSWGLAGAIYEQYF. The chain joins TRBV7-2 to TRBJ2-7; TRBD2 aligns across 14 bases. From germline, CDR1 is SGHTA and CDR2 FQGNSA. The CDR3 totals 16 residues. V gave up 4 bases and J gave up 3 bases; unmatched junction bases: 5.

CDR3 nucleotides: TGTGCCAGCAGCTCAACGAAAGGGGATAGCAATCAGCCCCAGCATTTT. This gives the protein CASSSTKGDSNQPQHF. The V and J genes are TRBV7-9 and TRBJ1-5; TRBD1 might be the D (5 bases). CDR1 SEHNR and CDR2 FQNEAQ come from the germline V gene (reference sequence). The V gene lost 4 bases and the J gene lost 0 bases, with 13 bases spanning the gap. CDR3 length: 16 amino acids.

In this sample, this clone turned up once. The genes are TRBV7-9 and TRBJ2-4; 7 nucleotides align to TRBD1. Germline lookup yields CDR1 SEHNR and CDR2 FQNEAQ (reference sequence). The ends lost 5 bases at V and 0 bases at J; junction bases unmatched: 10. The CDR3 loop spans 17 amino acids. CDR3 sequence reads: CASSPRQGLSAKNIQYF. DNA for the CDR3: TGTGCCAGCAGCCCCCGACAGGGTCTGTCAGCCAAAAACATTCAGTACTTC.

This clone was observed once. The rearrangement uses TRBV10-3 and TRBJ2-5, with TRBD1 matching over 9 bases. V dropped 11 bases and J dropped 4; count of bases not matched to a gene: 11. The CDR3 is 14 residues long. Germline V gene sequence: CDR1 ENHRY, CDR2 SYGVKD. The CDR3 DNA follows: TGTGCCTCCCGCCCGGGGACAGGGTTAGAGACCCAGTACTTC. It translates to CASRPGTGLETQYF.

The chain uses TRBV28 and TRBJ2-3, with D hard to call. V was trimmed by 7 bases and J by 2 bases, leaving 16 bases between them. The CDR3 contains 15 residues. Germline V gene data show CDR1 as MDHEN and CDR2 as SYDVKM. The CDR3 protein is CASKPRVRSTDTQYF. For the CDR3, the DNA is TGTGCCAGCAAACCTAGGGTGCGCTCCACAGATACGCAGTATTTT.

Written as DNA, the CDR3 is TGTGCCAGCAGCTTAAACGGGTACACTGAAGCTTTCTTT. Protein product: CASSLNGYTEAFF. The V gene is TRBV7-8, the J gene TRBJ1-1; D call uncertain. Germline CDR1 reads SGHVS; CDR2 reads FQNEAQ. Trimming pared 2 bases from V and 3 bases from J, leaving 7 bases between. There are 13 residues in the CDR3.

This clone was seen a handful of times. The same CDR3 can be traced to other DNA sequences in this sample. This chain joins TRBV2 and TRBJ2-7; D is ambiguous. The V and J ends lost 11 bases and 1 base respectively, with 15 bases between them. The length of the CDR3 is 13 residues. Germline V gene data show CDR1 as SNHLY and CDR2 as FYNNEI. CDR3: CASNDQYSYEQYF. CDR3 sequence (DNA): TGTGCCTCGAATGATCAGTATTCCTACGAGCAGTACTTC.

The chain combines TRBV7-9 with TRBJ2-6; possible D gene TRBD1, 6 bases. The CDR3 extends over 15 amino acids. Germline assignment: CDR1 SEHNR and CDR2 FQNEAQ (reference sequence). With 2 bases removed from V and 3 bases from J, the gap between germline ends came to 8 bases. CDR3 DNA sequence: TGTGCCAGCAGCTTATCAGGGGTTGGGGCCAACGTCCTGACTTTC. Residues: CASSLSGVGANVLTF. The full variable domain, its missing parts supplied by reference TRBV7-9 and TRBJ2-6, is DTGVSQNPRHKITKRGQNVTFRCDPISEHNRLYWYRQTLGQGPEFLTYFQNEAQLEKSRLLSDRFSAERPKGSFSTLEIQRTEQGDSAMYLCASSLSGVGANVLTFGAGSRLTVL.

The V and J genes are TRBV7-9 and TRBJ1-4; possible D gene TRBD1, 5 bases. This CDR3 has 11 amino acids. Looked up from germline, CDR1 is SEHNR and CDR2 is FQNEAQ (reference sequence). Deletions cut 6 bases from V and 8 bases from J, with 7 bases between. CDR3 loop: CASSGTEKLFF. The CDR3 DNA reads TGTGCCAGCAGTGGGACCGAAAAACTGTTTTTT.

This clone was observed a few times. Distinct nucleotide sequences in the sample also encode this CDR3. This sequence joins TRBV7-9 and TRBJ2-5, with 7 bases aligning to TRBD2. The CDR3 is 13 residues long. Germline loops: CDR1 SEHNR, CDR2 FQNEAQ (reference sequence). Unmatched junction bases numbered 3, after V lost 5 bases and J lost 3 bases. This CDR3 is CASSVGGKETQYF. CDR3 coding DNA: TGTGCCAGCAGCGTGGGAGGGAAAGAGACCCAGTACTTC.

The V and J genes are TRBV14 and TRBJ2-7; no clear D. This CDR3 spans 14 amino acids. Germline assignment: CDR1 SGHDN and CDR2 FVKESK. Trimming left V 4 bases short and J 7 bases short, with 17 bases between. CDR3 coding DNA: TGTGCCAGCAGCCCCCCGCGGATCGGAAAGGAGCAGTACTTC. Protein product: CASSPPRIGKEQYF. The variable domain in full, completed from reference TRBV14 and TRBJ2-7, reads EAGVTQFPSHSVIEKGQTVTLRCDPISGHDNLYWYRRVMGKEIKFLLHFVKESKQDESGMPNNRFLAERTGGTYSTLKVQPAELEDSGVYFCASSPPRIGKEQYFGPGTRLTVT.

This clone was found a few times. The chain is built from TRBV6-5 and TRBJ1-1; the D is unclear. V lost 8 bases and J lost 2, with 12 bases in between. Per the germline V gene, CDR1 is MNHEY and CDR2 is SVGAGI. This CDR3 has 13 residues. In DNA, the CDR3 is TGTGCCAGCGGGCCAGGCGGAAACACTGAAGCTTTCTTT. It translates to CASGPGGNTEAFF.